A selection of T cell receptor beta chains follows, all from one sample in a study of blood T cell repertoires in COVID-19. Assay: immunoSEQ multiplex PCR; the TCRdb copy retains only in-frame clones and omits some. The sample holds around 230,000 clones, 82% seen once. The specimen was peripheral blood. All receptors derive from an older woman with active or convalescent COVID-19. The CDR3 runs from the conserved cysteine through the conserved F or W. The D gene is left open where the match is weak. Clone size is stated in some rows and not others, as once, few, many or a class when expanded.

DNA: TGTGCCAGCAGCCCCTCTGGGCCCAGGGTAAACACTGAAGCTTTCTTT
CDR3: CASSPSGPRVNTEAFF
size: .
V: TRBV7-2
length: 16
J: TRBJ1-1
D: .

DNA: TGTGCCAGCACCGCGGAGAATATCCCTGGAAACACCATATATTTT
CDR3: CASTAENIPGNTIYF
size: once
V: TRBV2
length: 15
J: TRBJ1-3
D: .

DNA: TGTGCCAGCAGCCACAGGACTAGCGGGGACCCGAGGATTGAGACCCAGTACTTC
CDR3: CASSHRTSGDPRIETQYF
size: .
V: TRBV3-1/TRBV3-2
length: 18
J: TRBJ2-5
D: TRBD2

DNA: TGTGCCAGCAGCTTTTGGGCAGCCACAGATACGCAGTATTTT
CDR3: CASSFWAATDTQYF
size: .
V: TRBV5-6
length: 14
J: TRBJ2-3
D: .

DNA: TGTGCCAGCAGCCCTGCGGAGACAGGGGTGAACACTGAAGCTTTCTTT
CDR3: CASSPAETGVNTEAFF
size: .
V: TRBV7-8
length: 16
J: TRBJ1-1
D: TRBD1

DNA: TGTGCCAGCAGCGTAGTCGACACTGAAGCTTTCTTT
CDR3: CASSVVDTEAFF
size: few
V: TRBV9
length: 12
J: TRBJ1-1
D: .

DNA: TGTGCCAGCAGCCAACGAGGGGGTTCCGGAAACACCATATATTTT
CDR3: CASSQRGGSGNTIYF
size: .
V: TRBV3-1/TRBV3-2
length: 15
J: TRBJ1-3
D: .

DNA: TGTGCCAGCAGCCCCGATTTCGGCAGGGCGGAGCAGTACTTC
CDR3: CASSPDFGRAEQYF
size: .
V: TRBV7-9
length: 14
J: TRBJ2-7
D: .

DNA: TGTGCCAGCAGTGTATCAGGGGGCCAAGGAGAGACCCAGTACTTC
CDR3: CASSVSGGQGETQYF
size: .
V: TRBV27
length: 15
J: TRBJ2-5
D: TRBD1

DNA: TGTGCCAGCTCACAAAGCGGGGACCAAGAGACCCAGTACTTC
CDR3: CASSQSGDQETQYF
size: .
V: TRBV18
length: 14
J: TRBJ2-5
D: TRBD2

DNA: TGTGCCAGCAGTTCGTACGGGGGAACAGATACGCAGTATTTT
CDR3: CASSSYGGTDTQYF
size: .
V: TRBV27
length: 14
J: TRBJ2-3
D: .

DNA: TGTGCCAGTAGTATGGGCCTCGGGGGGCGGGTTAGTGAAAAACTGTTTTTT
CDR3: CASSMGLGGRVSEKLFF
size: .
V: TRBV19
length: 17
J: TRBJ1-4
D: .

DNA: TGTGCCTGGAGAGGGGCGAATGAGCAGTTCTTC
CDR3: CAWRGANEQFF
size: .
V: TRBV30
length: 11
J: TRBJ2-1
D: .

DNA: TGTGCCAGCATCGCGGGACAGGGGGACACTGAAGCTTTCTTT
CDR3: CASIAGQGDTEAFF
size: few
V: TRBV7-9
length: 14
J: TRBJ1-1
D: TRBD1

DNA: TGTGCCAGCACCCGGGACAGGGGACGGTACGAGCAGTACTTC
CDR3: CASTRDRGRYEQYF
size: .
V: TRBV5-4
length: 14
J: TRBJ2-7
D: TRBD1

DNA: TGTGCCAGCAGCTTAGCGTACCAAGAGGGCCTCTACGAGCAGTACTTC
CDR3: CASSLAYQEGLYEQYF
size: .
V: TRBV7-9
length: 16
J: TRBJ2-7
D: .

DNA: TGTGCCAGCAGCCTAGCGGGGGTGGGGACCCAGTACTTC
CDR3: CASSLAGVGTQYF
size: .
V: TRBV2
length: 13
J: TRBJ2-5
D: TRBD2

DNA: TGTGCCAGCAGTGAAGAGGGGCAGGGGGTCCTGCCCCAGCATTTT
CDR3: CASSEEGQGVLPQHF
size: .
V: TRBV6-1
length: 15
J: TRBJ1-5
D: TRBD1

DNA: TGTGCCAGCACTGCGGCAGTAGTCTATGGCTACACCTTC
CDR3: CASTAAVVYGYTF
size: .
V: TRBV6-5
length: 13
J: TRBJ1-2
D: .

DNA: TGTGCCAGCGAACTAGCGGGGCGGCGGGATACGCAGTATTTT
CDR3: CASELAGRRDTQYF
size: .
V: TRBV7-9
length: 14
J: TRBJ2-3
D: TRBD2

DNA: TGTGCCAGCAGTGAATCCTCGGGGATCGGGACTAATGAAAAACTGTTTTTT
CDR3: CASSESSGIGTNEKLFF
size: .
V: TRBV25-1
length: 17
J: TRBJ1-4
D: .

DNA: TGTGCCAGCTCCCAAGTGGGAGGGGGTTGGGATGAAGCTTTCTTT
CDR3: CASSQVGGGWDEAFF
size: .
V: TRBV18
length: 15
J: TRBJ1-1
D: .

DNA: TGTGCCAGCGGCCCCCGGGGGTACAATGAGCAGTTCTTC
CDR3: CASGPRGYNEQFF
size: once
V: TRBV19
length: 13
J: TRBJ2-1
D: .

DNA: TGCAGCGTTTCTCGACTTGGAGCTTTCTTT
CDR3: CSVSRLGAFF
size: .
V: TRBV29-1
length: 10
J: TRBJ1-1
D: .

DNA: TGTGCCAGTAGTTCACAGGGGAACACTGAAGCTTTCTTT
CDR3: CASSSQGNTEAFF
size: .
V: TRBV19
length: 13
J: TRBJ1-1
D: .

DNA: TGCGCCAGCAGCCAACAACTGGGGACTGTCGGCTCCTACGAGCAGTACTTC
CDR3: CASSQQLGTVGSYEQYF
size: .
V: TRBV4-1
length: 17
J: TRBJ2-7
D: .

DNA: TGTGCCAGCTCCCCCACCGGGGGGGCCTACGAGCAGTACTTC
CDR3: CASSPTGGAYEQYF
size: .
V: TRBV18
length: 14
J: TRBJ2-7
D: TRBD2

DNA: TGTGCCAGCAGCAGGGGGGCGAGCACCATATATTTT
CDR3: CASSRGASTIYF
size: .
V: TRBV12-3/TRBV12-4
length: 12
J: TRBJ1-3
D: TRBD1

DNA: TGTGCCAGCAGCTCCAGGGACATAGATACGCAGTATTTT
CDR3: CASSSRDIDTQYF
size: .
V: TRBV5-4
length: 13
J: TRBJ2-3
D: .

DNA: TGTGCCAGCAGCAGGGACAGGGGGGAAAAACTGTTTTTT
CDR3: CASSRDRGEKLFF
size: .
V: TRBV11-2
length: 13
J: TRBJ1-4
D: TRBD1

DNA: TGTGCCACCAGTGATTGCTGGACACGGACTAATGAAAAACTGTTTTTT
CDR3: CATSDCWTRTNEKLFF
size: .
V: TRBV24-1
length: 16
J: TRBJ1-4
D: .

DNA: TGTGCCGGTGGAGCAGGGGTGGACTATGGCTACACCTTC
CDR3: CAGGAGVDYGYTF
size: .
V: TRBV30
length: 13
J: TRBJ1-2
D: .